The next 24 T cell receptor beta chains were all read from a single sample in a study of T cell changes during pregnancy in multiple sclerosis (dated by TCRdb to the late 2010s). Library prep was done by the immunoSEQ multiplex PCR assay. TCRdb obtained this table from immuneACCESS and retained in-frame rearrangements with V and J assigned. These tables miss some clones; where compared with another copy, unresolved V genes account for less than half of the shortfall, and the remainder is unexplained. The sample table contains approximately 93,000 clones; only one count was recorded for about 91% of them. The top ten clonotypes cover 1.5% to 2% of the sample. The specimen was peripheral blood, collected in the first trimester of pregnancy. All receptors derive from a female donor in good health, enrolled as a control in a pregnancy study.

The V call is TRBV11-1, the J call TRBJ1-1; TRBD1 aligns across 8 bases. The CDR3 consists of 14 residues. J gave up 5 bases and V 2 bases, and 4 bases lay outside the gene matches. Germline CDR1 is SGHAT and CDR2 is FQDESV (reference sequence). This CDR3 reads CASSLQGAHTEAFF. The CDR3 bases are TGTGCCAGCAGCTTACAGGGGGCGCATACTGAAGCTTTCTTT.

The rearrangement uses TRBV5-1 and TRBJ1-1; possible D gene TRBD1, 5 bases. Germline values: CDR1 SGHRS, CDR2 YFSETQ. V was clipped by 0 bases and J by 7 bases, with 13 bases between them. The CDR3 totals 14 residues. The CDR3 spells CASSLGSGVDEAFF. The CDR3 region has the DNA TGCGCCAGCAGCTTGGGGTCGGGGGTGGATGAAGCTTTCTTT.

This sequence joins TRBV7-9 and TRBJ2-1, with TRBD2 identical over 12 bases. The CDR3 contains 16 residues. V gave up 5 bases and J gave up 6 bases; unmatched junction bases: 8. The germline V gene has CDR1 SEHNR and CDR2 FQNEAQ (reference sequence). CDR3 coding DNA: TGTGCCAGCAGCATGGGGCCGACTAGCGGGGGCAATGAGCAGTTCTTC. It is translated as CASSMGPTSGGNEQFF.

The rearrangement uses TRBV5-6 and TRBJ1-5, with a weak D call TRBD1 (6 bases). V was cut by 1 base and J by 11 bases, with 16 bases left in between. Germline CDR1 and CDR2: SGHDT and YYEEEE. The CDR3 extends over 14 amino acids. The CDR3 DNA reads TGTGCCAGCAGCTTGCTGGGGGGGGCAGGAGCCCAGCATTTT. Its translation is CASSLLGGAGAQHF.

This chain uses TRBV6-1 with TRBJ1-1, with D hard to call. The CDR3 loop spans 12 amino acids. The V and J ends lost 6 bases and 4 bases respectively, with 9 bases between them. The germline CDR1 and CDR2 sequences are MNHNS and SASEGT. CDR3 sequence reads: CASRAEVTEAFF. The CDR3 DNA follows: TGTGCCAGCAGGGCGGAGGTCACTGAAGCTTTCTTT.

This chain uses TRBV6-1 with TRBJ1-2; no firm D call. The V end lost 8 bases, the J end lost 8 bases, and 15 bases lay between the germline ends. Per the germline V gene, CDR1 is MNHNS and CDR2 is SASEGT. The CDR3 totals 12 residues. The CDR3 region is CASSRGLGGYTF. Here the CDR3 DNA reads TGTGCCAGCTCCCGGGGTCTGGGAGGCTACACCTTC.

The gene calls are TRBV4-2 and TRBJ2-2, with 8 bases fitting TRBD1. This CDR3 is built from 14 residues. Germline assignment: CDR1 LGHNA and CDR2 YNFKEQ. With 7 bases clipped from V and 6 bases from J, the junction kept 7 bases outside the gene matches. This CDR3 is CASTRTGTAGELFF. CDR3 sequence (DNA): TGTGCCAGCACCCGGACAGGGACGGCCGGGGAGCTGTTTTTT.

The rearrangement links TRBV13 to TRBJ1-5, with TRBD1 matching 7 bases. The CDR3 has 15 residues. CDR1 is PRHDT, CDR2 FYEKMQ, per germline (reference sequence). V dropped 3 bases and J dropped 5; count of bases not matched to a gene: 7. The CDR3 region has the DNA TGTGCCAGCAGCTTGGGGACAGCAGCTCATCAGCCCCAGCATTTT. Protein sequence: CASSLGTAAHQPQHF.

V gene TRBV11-2 combines with J gene TRBJ2-3, with TRBD2 as a possible D gene (5 bases). Germline loops: CDR1 SGHAT, CDR2 FQNNGV. The CDR3 loop spans 15 amino acids. The V and J ends lost 5 bases and 1 base respectively, with 13 bases between them. CDR3 coding DNA: TGTGCCAGCAGCCTCACTCCCGGGGGCACAGATACGCAGTATTTT. This codes for CASSLTPGGTDTQYF.

The CDR3 nucleotides are TGCAGCGTTGAAGGGACAATGAACACTGAAGCTTTCTTT. Translation gives CSVEGTMNTEAFF. The J gene is TRBJ1-1, the V gene TRBV29-1, with D perhaps matching TRBD1 (5 bases). Germline CDR1 is SQVTM and CDR2 is ANQGSEA. The CDR3 loop spans 13 amino acids. V lost 1 base to trimming and J lost 0 bases, with 6 bases between them.

The count of this clone is one. The J gene is TRBJ2-5, the V gene TRBV13, with D perhaps matching TRBD1 (6 bases). V lost 5 bases and J lost 7, with 20 bases in between. CDR3 length: 15 residues. Germline lookup yields CDR1 PRHDT and CDR2 FYEKMQ (reference sequence). The CDR3: CASSTDRKGRRTQYF. Written as DNA, the CDR3 is TGTGCCAGCAGCACCGACAGGAAAGGCAGACGGACCCAGTACTTC.

The gene calls are TRBV13 and TRBJ2-7; TRBD1 agrees at 9 bases. After removal of 4 bases from V and 6 bases from J, the junction contained 4 bases not matched to a gene. CDR1 is PRHDT, CDR2 FYEKMQ, per germline (reference sequence). The CDR3 covers 13 residues. This CDR3 reads CASSSGTGTEQYF. The CDR3 region has the DNA TGTGCCAGCAGCTCGGGGACAGGGACCGAGCAGTACTTC.

The chain combines TRBV18 with TRBJ2-7; 10 bases agree with TRBD1. V gave up 5 bases and J gave up 3 bases; unmatched junction bases: 7. Germline V gene lookup returns CDR1 KGHSH and CDR2 LQKENI. The CDR3 is 15 residues long. CDR3 sequence (DNA): TGTGCCAGCTCAAGGGACAGGGGAAAAATCTACGAGCAGTACTTC. It encodes CASSRDRGKIYEQYF.

This chain uses TRBV27 with TRBJ2-7, with 9 bases that match TRBD1. The CDR3 loop spans 13 amino acids. Germline values: CDR1 MNHEY, CDR2 SMNVEV (reference sequence). V shed 5 bases and J 9 bases; nucleotides not matched to a gene: 8. The CDR3 spells CASSPTGGVRQYF. The DNA of the CDR3 is TGTGCCAGCAGTCCGACAGGGGGGGTAAGGCAGTACTTC.

CDR3 amino acids: CAITEGVPYGYTF. The CDR3 bases are TGTGCCATCACCGAGGGGGTTCCCTATGGCTACACCTTC. The rearrangement joins TRBV10-3 to TRBJ1-2, with D perhaps matching TRBD1 (6 bases). V shed 7 bases and J shed 4 bases, with 13 bases lying between them. The germline gives CDR1 ENHRY, CDR2 SYGVKD. CDR3 length: 13 amino acids.

This sequence joins TRBV6-1 and TRBJ2-4; 7 bases match TRBD2. CDR1 is MNHNS, CDR2 SASEGT, per germline. This CDR3 contains 14 residues. V lost 6 bases, J lost 2 bases, and 4 bases stayed unmatched. The CDR3 is CASREGTTKNIQYF. The CDR3 nucleotides read TGTGCCAGCAGGGAGGGGACTACCAAAAACATTCAGTACTTC.

The chain carries TRBV6-6 and TRBJ2-2; D might be TRBD2 (6 bases). This CDR3 contains 16 residues. Germline V gene lookup returns CDR1 MNHNY and CDR2 SVGAGI (reference sequence). The V end was cut by 10 bases, the J end by 4 bases, with 22 bases between. The CDR3 DNA reads TGTGCCATGCAGCCGAGCCCGGGAGTATCCACCGGGGAGCTGTTTTTT. Its translation: CAMQPSPGVSTGELFF.

The chain recombines TRBV18 with TRBJ1-2, with TRBD1 matching over 10 bases. V shed 4 bases and J 4 bases; nucleotides not matched to a gene: 9. Germline V gives CDR1 KGHSH, CDR2 LQKENI. The CDR3 is made up of 16 amino acids. CDR3 amino acids: CASSLSPGQGTYGYTF. CDR3 bases: TGTGCCAGCTCACTTTCCCCGGGACAGGGGACCTATGGCTACACCTTC. The entire variable domain, with the rest obtained from reference TRBV18 and TRBJ1-2, is as follows: NAGVMQNPRHLVRRRGQEARLRCSPMKGHSHVYWYRQLPEEGLKFMVYLQKENIIDESGMPKERFSAEFPKEGPSILRIQQVVRGDSAAYFCASSLSPGQGTYGYTFGSGTRLTVV.

The chain joins TRBV14 to TRBJ1-1, with D tentatively TRBD1 (5 bases). V gave up 4 bases and J gave up 1 base, with 10 bases separating them. Per germline, CDR1 SGHDN and CDR2 FVKESK. CDR3 length equals 14 residues. The CDR3 DNA follows: TGTGCCAGCAGCCCAGGGAATGGGAACACTGAAGCTTTCTTT. Translated, it gives CASSPGNGNTEAFF. The full variable domain, in which reference TRBV14 and TRBJ1-1 provide the parts outside the CDR3, is EAGVTQFPSHSVIEKGQTVTLRCDPISGHDNLYWYRRVMGKEIKFLLHFVKESKQDESGMPNNRFLAERTGGTYSTLKVQPAELEDSGVYFCASSPGNGNTEAFFGQGTRLTVV.

Only a few counts were recorded for this clone. The rearrangement uses TRBV5-4 and TRBJ1-2, with 8 bases aligning to TRBD1. V lost 5 bases to trimming and J lost 3 bases; unmatched junction nucleotides: 6. The CDR3 loop spans 14 amino acids. Germline CDR1 and CDR2: SGHNT and YYREEE (reference sequence). The CDR3 sequence: CASRLTQGDYGYTF. The DNA for the CDR3 is TGTGCCAGCAGATTGACACAGGGGGACTATGGCTACACCTTC.

The CDR3 loop is CASSLEQERTEAFF. The CDR3 DNA follows: TGTGCCAGCAGCTTGGAACAGGAACGCACTGAAGCTTTCTTT. The V and J genes are TRBV5-6 and TRBJ1-1, with D possibly being TRBD1 (5 bases). V gave up 0 bases and J gave up 4 bases, with 10 bases separating them. The length of the CDR3 is 14 residues. Looked up from germline, CDR1 is SGHDT and CDR2 is YYEEEE.

V usage is TRBV6-6 and J usage is TRBJ2-5, with 8 nucleotides matching TRBD2. CDR3 size: 14 residues. CDR1 and CDR2 (germline): MNHNY, SVGAGI (reference sequence). The V gene end was trimmed by 6 bases and the J gene end by 5 bases; junction bases not matched to a gene: 8. CDR3 sequence reads: CASSLRGGRETQYF. CDR3 nucleotide sequence: TGTGCCAGCAGCTTACGGGGGGGGAGGGAGACCCAGTACTTC.

CDR3 sequence reads: CASSPGDRRWEQYF. DNA for the CDR3: TGTGCCAGCAGCCCCGGGGACAGACGCTGGGAGCAGTACTTC. The gene calls are TRBV7-2 and TRBJ2-7, with 7 bases aligning to TRBD1. V trimming: 5 bases; J trimming: 7 bases; junction bases outside the gene matches: 11. The CDR3 sequence is 14 residues long. From germline, CDR1 is SGHTA and CDR2 FQGNSA. Full variable domain (rest looked up from reference TRBV7-2 and TRBJ2-7): GAGVSQSPSNKVTEKGKDVELRCDPISGHTALYWYRQSLGQGLEFLIYFQGNSAPDKSGLPSDRFSAERTGGSVSTLTIQRTQQEDSAVYLCASSPGDRRWEQYFGPGTRLTVT.

The chain is built from TRBV4-1 and TRBJ2-1; 7 bases align to TRBD1. The CDR3 contains 14 residues. In germline, CDR1 is MGHRA, CDR2 YSYEKL. Unmatched junction bases numbered 11, after V lost 8 bases and J lost 7 bases. CDR3: CASSRQGEVNEQFF. The CDR3 nucleotides read TGCGCCAGCTCCCGACAGGGAGAAGTAAATGAGCAGTTCTTC.